This T cell receptor (beta chain) was captured in a study of beta chain features in type 1 diabetes. The overall study: Cells sorted and examined across all samples totaled roughly 98 million.

General observations from the study: Shorter TCRB CDR3s, moderately but significantly so, were found in Type 1 diabetes patients in all four CD4+ subsets.

The V gene's germline CDR1 is SQVTM and CDR2 ANQGSEA. The CDR3 has 13 amino acids. Isolated RNA was reverse transcribed in full, so expressed TCRB transcripts were sequenced. An average of around 3.9 million reads was obtained for naive, central memory and regulatory T cell samples. Profiling relied on immunoSEQ multiplex PCR, and the TCRdb table lists in-frame clones only, not all of them. The profile shows hundreds of thousands of clones, 12% to 15% of them singletons. A few counts support this clone. Its cognate antigen is unknown. Each of the sorted populations had a purity greater than 95%. Sequencing was carried out using central memory CD4+ T cells from blood. This receptor was obtained from a man younger than 40 in good health. This rearrangement joins TRBV29-1 to TRBJ2-5; 7 bases match TRBD1. TRBJ2-7 explains the end of the DNA better; the J call may be wrong. This CDR3 reads CSVVRDRTYEQYF. DNA of the CDR3: TGCAGCGTCGTCCGGGACAGAACCTACGAGCAGTACTTC.